The text below deals with one TCR beta chain. The table lists this clonotype with a few counts. Its antigen is not yet known. No much larger clone exists at a distance of one base, and base qualities are not known. This sample's time point label indicates: healthy volunteer bleed at 6 weeks. Total RNA was isolated from unfractionated whole blood collected in Tempus Blood RNA tubes. As TCR sequencing controls, several healthy volunteers were used, with blood taken at day 0, 2 weeks and 6 weeks. The data belong to a study of human T cells and chemical hapten exposure (dated by TCRdb to the early 2020s). General notes on the study: Libraries were combined into a pool for sequencing, and differences in TCR yield between samples came mainly from small differences in library volumes within the pool. In alopecia patients, the study followed how the peripheral blood TCR repertoire changed in vivo over primary and secondary sensitization to diphenylcyclopropenone (DPC), a hapten. Both TCR alpha and TCR beta chains were sequenced from each blood RNA sample.

What the research found in general, with its limitations: Repeated subsampling changed both the strength of the expansion versus patch-test correlation and the threshold at which the correlation became significant. DPC sensitization did not change how many TCRs were above 1 in 1000 frequency, and no evidence was found of alterations in global repertoire structure.

The receptor library was made with RACE. Instrument on record: NextSeq 500. During library preparation, unique molecular identifiers were attached to individual cDNA molecules so that TCRs could be counted in a quantitative, reproducible way. As for the original processing: The median number of TCRs per sample was roughly 100,000, ranging from roughly 20,000 to 700,000. The Decombinator software suite was used to annotate the V, J and CDR3 of the TCR reads. Every sample was subsampled to the same number of TCRs (28,000) for the PS versus PT1 abundance plots. TCRs were defined as expanded if absent before sensitization and observed at least eight times at the 2-week time point. TCRdb applied fastp at Q25 and MiXCR to the public reads, then kept only in-frame beta chains. Rows with a matching CDR3 protein are joined into one entry that keeps the most common DNA and genes. For this entry, the V and J calls and clone size follow TCRdb and not the study's own pipeline. Counted in this sample were 70,000 to 85,000 distinct CDR3 sequences; 7% to 9% of them appeared once. The biggest ten clones account for around 1.6% of the sample.

The TCR originated in a male donor in good health. Some clones in this sample may be carry-over from other donors' samples. The sample was whole blood.

The CDR3 reads as follows: CSVERGDRGTEAFF. The nucleotide sequence is TGCAGCGTTGAAAGAGGGGACAGGGGCACTGAAGCTTTCTTT. The chain joins TRBV29-1 to TRBJ1-1, and 10 bases in between align with TRBD1. From its cysteine to its phenylalanine, the CDR3 spans 14 amino acids. The read is trimmed to its CDR3 DNA, 42 bases read in frame from base 1. V loses 2 bases at its end and J loses 4 bases; junction bases beyond the gene matches: 4. CDR1 is given as SQVTM and CDR2 as ANQGSEA, both from the germline V gene.